This TCR beta chain was retrieved from a study of cytotoxic CD8 clonotypes in ibrutinib-treated CLL. Study results and caveats: The public clonotypes identified were infrequent and showed contraction or stability on treatment. A rise in clonality was seen at ibrutinib response, and a fall back toward baseline was seen at progression.

Assay: immunoSEQ multiplex PCR; the TCRdb copy retains only in-frame clones and omits some. The table shows 150,000 or so clones, with 65% to 85% occurring only once. Germline lookup yields CDR1 SEHNR and CDR2 FQNEAQ (reference sequence). V was pared by 1 base and J by 8 bases, with 2 bases between. The CDR3 is 11 amino acids. The table lists this clone with a few counts. Its antigen is not identified. The sequence was collected from a human donor with chronic lymphocytic leukemia. The sample here was PBMCs, taken after 36 months of ibrutinib treatment. This chain joins TRBV7-9 and TRBJ1-4; D gene ambiguous. This chain's CDR3 is CASSLDEKLFF. Written as DNA, the CDR3 is TGTGCCAGCAGCTTAGACGAAAAACTGTTTTTT.